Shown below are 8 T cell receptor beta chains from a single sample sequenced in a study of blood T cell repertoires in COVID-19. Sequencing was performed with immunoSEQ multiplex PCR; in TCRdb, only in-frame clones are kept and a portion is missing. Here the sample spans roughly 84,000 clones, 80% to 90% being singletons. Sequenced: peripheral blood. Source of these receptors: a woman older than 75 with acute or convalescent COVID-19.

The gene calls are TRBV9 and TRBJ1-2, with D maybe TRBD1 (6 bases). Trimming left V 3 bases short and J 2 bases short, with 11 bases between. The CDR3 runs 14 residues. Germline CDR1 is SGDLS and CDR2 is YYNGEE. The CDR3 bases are TGTGCCAGCAGCGCAGACAGGCCCAACTATGGCTACACCTTC. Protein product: CASSADRPNYGYTF.

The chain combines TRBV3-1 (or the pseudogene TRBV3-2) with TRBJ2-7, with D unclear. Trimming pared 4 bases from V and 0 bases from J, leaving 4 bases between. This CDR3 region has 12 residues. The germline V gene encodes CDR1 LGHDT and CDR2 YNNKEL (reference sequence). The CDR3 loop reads CASSRPSYEQYF. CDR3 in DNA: TGTGCCAGCAGCCGGCCCTCCTACGAGCAGTACTTC.

CDR3 sequence reads: CASSLGALPGGLETQYF. DNA for the CDR3: TGCGCCAGCAGCTTGGGGGCTTTGCCAGGGGGCTTAGAGACCCAGTACTTC. The rearrangement uses TRBV5-1 and TRBJ2-5, with 8 bases aligning to TRBD1. Trimming cost V 0 bases and J 4 bases; bases outside gene matches: 11. Germline CDR1 is SGHRS and CDR2 is YFSETQ. The CDR3 consists of 17 residues.

In DNA form, the CDR3 reads TGTGCCAGCAGCGGAGCGGGGAGCTCCTACGAGCAGTACTTC. It specifies CASSGAGSSYEQYF. The chain combines TRBV9 with TRBJ2-7, with TRBD2 matching 7 bases. V was pared by 3 bases and J by 0 bases, with 3 bases of the junction left unmatched. This CDR3 has 14 residues. Germline V gene data show CDR1 as SGDLS and CDR2 as YYNGEE. The whole variable domain, filled in from reference TRBV9 and TRBJ2-7, reads DSGVTQTPKHLITATGQRVTLRCSPRSGDLSVYWYQQSLDQGLQFLIQYYNGEERAKGNILERFSAQQFPDLHSELNLSSLELGDSALYFCASSGAGSSYEQYFGPGTRLTVT.

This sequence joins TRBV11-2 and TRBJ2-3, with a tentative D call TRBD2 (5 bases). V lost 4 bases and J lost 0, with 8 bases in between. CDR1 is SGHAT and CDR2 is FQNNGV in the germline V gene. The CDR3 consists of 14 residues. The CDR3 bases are TGTGCCAGCAGCTCCTGGACTAGCACAGATACGCAGTATTTT. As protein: CASSSWTSTDTQYF.

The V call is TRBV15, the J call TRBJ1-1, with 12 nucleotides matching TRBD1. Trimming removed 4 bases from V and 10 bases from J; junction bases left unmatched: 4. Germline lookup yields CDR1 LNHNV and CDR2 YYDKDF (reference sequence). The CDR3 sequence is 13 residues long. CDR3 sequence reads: CATSTGQGAGAFF. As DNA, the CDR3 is TGTGCCACCAGCACGGGACAGGGGGCGGGAGCTTTCTTT.

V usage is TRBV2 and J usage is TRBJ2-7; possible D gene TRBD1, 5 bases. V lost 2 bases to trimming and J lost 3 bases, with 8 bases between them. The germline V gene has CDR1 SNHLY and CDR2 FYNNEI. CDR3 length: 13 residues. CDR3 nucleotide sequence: TGTGCCAGCAGTGAATACAGGATCTACGAGCAGTACTTC. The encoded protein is CASSEYRIYEQYF.

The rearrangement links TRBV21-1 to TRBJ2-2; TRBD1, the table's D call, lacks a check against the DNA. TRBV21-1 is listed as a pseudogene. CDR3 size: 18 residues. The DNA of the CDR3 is TGTGCCAGCAGCAACCAGGGGGTACCATACAACAGATACGGGGAGCTGTTTTTT. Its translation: CASSNQGVPYNRYGELFF.